This is a list of T cell receptor beta chains from one sample in a study of CD8+ T cells in alopecia areata. Sequencing was performed with immunoSEQ multiplex PCR; in TCRdb, only in-frame clones are kept and a portion is missing. The data hold hundreds of thousands of clones, with over 45% observed a single time. Material: CD4+ T cells sorted from blood, obtained at week 24, from a patient treated with tofacitinib. Source of these receptors: a human donor with alopecia areata. Both conserved end residues are part of each CDR3. The D gene is left open where the match is weak. Where a row states a size, it is once, few, many or the class of an expanded clone; other rows omit it.

j_call d_call clone_size v_call cdr3_aa cdr3_nt
TRBJ2-7 - - TRBV4-2 CASSQDFSRGNSYEQYF TGTGCCAGCAGCCAAGACTTCTCGAGGGGGAACTCCTACGAGCAGTACTTC
TRBJ2-6 - few TRBV15 CATSAQGKRSGANVLTF TGTGCCACCAGCGCGCAGGGTAAGCGGTCTGGGGCCAACGTCCTGACTTTC
TRBJ1-6 - - TRBV14 CASSFTQSGSPLHF TGTGCCAGCAGCTTTACCCAGAGCGGTTCACCCCTCCACTTT
TRBJ2-7 TRBD1 - TRBV6-1 CASSSLQGAYEQYF TGTGCCAGCAGCTCCCTGCAGGGGGCTTACGAGCAGTACTTC
TRBJ1-4 - many TRBV30 CAWMADMGEKLFF TGTGCCTGGATGGCTGACATGGGCGAAAAACTGTTTTTT
TRBJ2-4 - - TRBV2 CASSRELGIQYF TGTGCCAGCAGTCGGGAGCTGGGCATTCAGTACTTC
TRBJ1-2 - - TRBV2 CASSDSTNKGGYTF TGTGCCAGCAGTGATAGCACAAACAAGGGGGGCTACACCTTC
TRBJ2-5 TRBD2 - TRBV19 CASSMGLTETQYF TGTGCCAGTAGTATGGGACTAACGGAGACCCAGTACTTC
TRBJ1-3 - - TRBV18 CASSPDRTSGNTIYF TGTGCCAGCTCACCAGATAGGACCTCTGGAAACACCATATATTTT
TRBJ1-2 - few TRBV7-2 CASSPDGQAGYTF TGTGCCAGCAGCCCCGACGGGCAGGCGGGCTACACCTTC
TRBJ2-1 - - TRBV29-1 CSVVSRGNLRGEQFF TGCAGCGTTGTATCGAGGGGTAACCTCAGAGGTGAGCAGTTCTTC
TRBJ2-7 - - TRBV28 CASVGGPGEQYF TGTGCCAGTGTAGGGGGGCCAGGAGAGCAGTACTTC
TRBJ2-2 - once TRBV2 CASSAGGGKNTGELFF TGTGCCAGCAGTGCGGGTGGTGGGAAGAACACCGGGGAGCTGTTTTTT
TRBJ2-3 TRBD1 - TRBV2 CASRTGGTDTQYF TGTGCCAGCAGGACAGGGGGCACAGATACGCAGTATTTT
TRBJ2-2 TRBD1 - TRBV4-2 CASSQITGGTGELFF TGTGCCAGCAGCCAAATAACAGGGGGCACCGGGGAGCTGTTTTTT
TRBJ2-2 - - TRBV5-1 CASSVDGTGELFF TGCGCCAGCAGCGTGGACGGGACCGGGGAGCTGTTTTTT
TRBJ2-7 TRBD1 - TRBV6-6 CASRVGQGAYEQYF TGTGCCAGCAGGGTAGGACAGGGGGCTTACGAGCAGTACTTC
TRBJ1-5 - - TRBV5-1 CASSLAGINQPQHF TGCGCCAGCAGCTTGGCGGGGATCAATCAGCCCCAGCATTTT
TRBJ2-6 - few TRBV2 CASSGASGANVLTF TGTGCCAGCAGTGGGGCCTCTGGGGCCAACGTCCTGACTTTC
TRBJ1-2 TRBD1 - TRBV4-1 CASSPNLGGTANSNYGYTF TGCGCCAGCAGCCCGAATTTGGGAGGGACAGCGAATTCTAACTATGGCTACACCTTC
TRBJ2-1 TRBD2 - TRBV29-1 CSVGTSGDNEQFF TGCAGCGTCGGGACTAGCGGTGACAATGAGCAGTTCTTC
TRBJ1-4 - - TRBV6-1 CASSPGQMNEKLFF TGTGCCAGCAGTCCCGGACAGATGAATGAAAAACTGTTTTTT
TRBJ1-6 - - TRBV14 CASSRLGLGSPLHF TGTGCCAGCAGCCGCCTCGGACTGGGGTCACCCCTCCACTTT
TRBJ1-6 - - TRBV30 CAWSNGAQNSPLHF TGTGCCTGGAGTAACGGGGCGCAGAATTCACCCCTCCACTTT
TRBJ2-7 - - TRBV30 CAWSVPLSSRYEQYF TGTGCCTGGAGTGTACCGCTATCCTCGAGGTACGAGCAGTACTTC
TRBJ2-3 - - TRBV11-2 CASSLELGPTDTQYF TGTGCCAGCAGCTTAGAGCTAGGCCCCACAGATACGCAGTATTTT
TRBJ2-1 - - TRBV20-1 CSAPVVNEQFF TGCAGTGCTCCGGTCGTCAATGAGCAGTTCTTC
TRBJ1-1 - - TRBV10-3 CAISRTVNTEAFF TGTGCCATCAGCCGGACAGTGAACACTGAAGCTTTCTTT
TRBJ2-7 TRBD2 - TRBV9 CASSVGSPGTSPYEQYF TGTGCCAGCAGCGTAGGTTCCCCCGGGACTAGTCCCTACGAGCAGTACTTC
TRBJ1-6 - - TRBV9 CASSAYRDSPLHF TGTGCCAGCAGCGCCTACAGGGATTCACCCCTCCACTTT
TRBJ2-2 TRBD1 - TRBV5-6 CASSPRGTGELFF TGTGCCAGCAGCCCCAGGGGGACCGGGGAGCTGTTTTTT
TRBJ2-5 - once TRBV5-1 CASSPSQETQYF TGCGCCAGCAGCCCCAGCCAAGAGACCCAGTACTTC
TRBJ1-6 - - TRBV30 CAWTVEHNSPLHF TGTGCCTGGACGGTCGAACATAATTCACCCCTCCACTTT
TRBJ1-5 TRBD1 - TRBV6-6 CASSYGRGLSNQPQHF TGTGCCAGCAGTTATGGTAGGGGGCTCAGCAATCAGCCCCAGCATTTT
TRBJ1-2 TRBD1 - TRBV7-2 CASSSLPGQGLNYGYTF TGTGCCAGCAGCTCCTTACCGGGACAGGGTCTGAACTATGGCTACACCTTC
TRBJ1-5 TRBD1 few TRBV7-9 CASSLGTGSLVPQHF TGTGCCAGCAGCCTAGGGACAGGGTCCTTAGTGCCCCAGCATTTT
TRBJ1-2 - - TRBV5-6 CASSFQGIRTF TGTGCCAGCAGCTTCCAGGGGATACGCACCTTC
TRBJ2-2 TRBD1 few TRBV5-1 CASSQGYSGQSGELFF TGCGCCAGCAGCCAAGGATATTCGGGACAGTCCGGGGAGCTGTTTTTT
TRBJ2-1 - once TRBV29-1 CSVPDSSYNEQFF TGCAGCGTTCCCGACAGCTCCTACAATGAGCAGTTCTTC
TRBJ2-3 - - TRBV7-9 CASSLAVGRTDTQYF TGTGCCAGCAGCTTAGCGGTCGGCCGCACAGATACGCAGTATTTT
TRBJ2-2 TRBD2 - TRBV5-4 CASSSGLAQNTGELFF TGTGCCAGCAGCTCGGGACTAGCGCAGAACACCGGGGAGCTGTTTTTT
TRBJ1-1 - - TRBV9 CASREGPNLNTEAFF TGTGCCAGCAGGGAGGGGCCTAACTTGAACACTGAAGCTTTCTTT
TRBJ2-3 - - TRBV29-1 CSVKQGRGTDTQYF TGCAGCGTCAAACAGGGCAGAGGCACAGATACGCAGTATTTT
TRBJ1-2 TRBD1 few TRBV7-2 CASRIGTGANYGYTF TGTGCCAGCAGGATCGGGACAGGGGCCAACTATGGCTACACCTTC
TRBJ2-1 - - TRBV30 CAWSVGQNNEQFF TGTGCCTGGAGTGTCGGGCAGAACAATGAGCAGTTCTTC
TRBJ2-3 TRBD2 - TRBV5-4 CASSKSGGARDTQYF TGTGCCAGCAGCAAGTCGGGGGGGGCCAGGGATACGCAGTATTTT
TRBJ2-5 - - TRBV5-4 CASSLGEQQETQYF TGTGCCAGCAGCTTGGGCGAACAGCAAGAGACCCAGTACTTC
TRBJ1-1 TRBD1 - TRBV4-1 CASSRTGGLNTEAFF TGCGCCAGCAGCCGCACAGGGGGATTGAACACTGAAGCTTTCTTT
TRBJ2-7 TRBD1 - TRBV6-5 CASSYSGTGSDEQYF TGTGCCAGCAGTTACTCGGGGACAGGGTCTGACGAGCAGTACTTC
TRBJ2-5 - - TRBV15 CATSRDGREQETQYF TGTGCCACCAGCAGAGATGGCAGGGAACAAGAGACCCAGTACTTC
TRBJ1-2 - few TRBV4-1 CASSPPGEPFYGYTF TGCGCCAGCAGCCCCCCGGGGGAACCTTTCTATGGCTACACCTTC
TRBJ1-6 TRBD1 once TRBV27 CASSFQGVSNSPLHF TGTGCCAGCAGTTTCCAGGGGGTCTCCAATTCACCCCTCCACTTT